This TCR beta chain was found in a study of T cells expressing NK-cell markers. The overall study: CD3+CD56+NKG2C+, CD3+CD56+NKG2C- and CD3+CD56-NKG2C+ T cells, once sorted, supplied the TCR beta repertoires.

The CDR3 is 13 amino acids. In germline, CDR1 is DFQATT, CDR2 SNEGSKA (reference sequence). For TCR beta, cDNA was produced by 5'RACE template switching with UMIs. TCRdb re-called the 5' RACE reads, yielding one record per CDR3 amino acid sequence without DNA. The table lists 160,000 or so distinct CDR3 sequences. Source material: blood T cells: a sorted CD56 or NKG2C T cell subset, CD4+ or CD8+ T cells, or bulk PBMC T cells (not recorded which). This rearrangement joins TRBV20-1 to TRBJ2-1; TCRdb's D gene call, TRBD2, goes unchecked for lack of DNA. This clonotype originated in a woman between 18 and 75 years old in good health. CDR3 protein: CSGPRLANNEQFF.